The T cell receptor beta chain under discussion was sequenced for a study of T cells in Graves' hyperthyroidism and ophthalmopathy. This clonotype occurred a few times. Deletions cut 5 bases from V and 9 bases from J, with 11 bases between. The CDR3 contains 12 residues. Germline-derived CDR1 and CDR2 are SNHLY and FYNNEI. What was amplified from RNA transcripts were TCR beta CDR3 regions. The HTBI primer set served for first-round RT-PCR of the TCR CDR3. Each CDR3 protein gets one entry after TCRdb re-called the multiplex PCR reads with MiXCR. This sample has about 500,000 distinct CDR3 sequences; around 16% occur once, and the top ten carry less than 30%.

Sequencing was performed on blood. The origin of this receptor is a young woman with Graves' ophthalmopathy. The chain joins TRBV2 to TRBJ1-5; D is possibly TRBD1 (6 bases). CDR3 nucleotide sequence: TGTGCCAGCAGTCAGGGGCTTCGGCCCCAGCATTTT. Protein product: CASSQGLRPQHF.